The next 9 T cell receptor beta chains were all read from a single sample in a study of early T cells in non-severe SARS-CoV-2 infection. TCRdb passed the 5' RACE reads through MiXCR, listing each CDR3 protein once. The repertoire includes about 60,000 distinct CDR3 sequences, around 5.6% of them detected once, and 6.8% sits in the top ten. The sample was whole blood. Receptors were obtained from an adult who was a healthcare worker with PCR-confirmed SARS-CoV-2 infection or an uninfected control (not recorded which).

The sample holds many counts of this clonotype. V gene TRBV29-1 combines with J gene TRBJ2-5; D uncertain. The CDR3 extends over 12 amino acids. Germline V CDR1 and CDR2: SQVTM, ANQGSEA. V lost 8 bases and J lost 5, with 15 bases in between. For the CDR3, the DNA is TGCAGCTCCGAGGTGGCGACCGAGACCCAGTACTTC. It codes for CSSEVATETQYF.

In its sample, this clonotype was seen many times. This sequence joins TRBV29-1 and TRBJ1-1; D not resolved. CDR1 and CDR2 from the germline V gene are SQVTM and ANQGSEA. V dropped 8 bases and J dropped 2 bases, with 12 bases sitting between them. The CDR3 loop spans 12 amino acids. The CDR3 is CSTRTGNTEAFF. Written as DNA, the CDR3 is TGCAGCACCCGGACGGGCAACACTGAAGCTTTCTTT.

The CDR3 loop reads CSVPSYRGGETQYF. In DNA, the CDR3 is TGCAGCGTTCCCTCCTACAGGGGCGGAGAGACCCAGTACTTC. This chain connects TRBV29-1 to TRBJ2-5; 7 positions agree with TRBD1. The CDR3 has 14 amino acids. The J segment lost 4 bases and the V segment lost 5 bases, leaving 10 bases of the junction unmatched. CDR1 is SQVTM and CDR2 is ANQGSEA in the germline V gene. Variable domain in full (rest from reference TRBV29-1 and TRBJ2-5): SAVISQKPSRDICQRGTSLTIQCQVDSQVTMMFWYRQQPGQSLTLIATANQGSEATYESGFVIDKFPISRPNLTFSTLTVSNMSPEDSSIYLCSVPSYRGGETQYFGPGTRLLVL.

This clonotype was found many times. This chain joins TRBV4-2 and TRBJ2-7; the D gene is possibly TRBD2 (6 bases). V lost 4 bases and J lost 4, with 17 bases in between. Germline loops: CDR1 LGHNA, CDR2 YNFKEQ. This CDR3 is 15 amino acids long. CDR3 DNA sequence: TGTGCCAGCAGCCCAGAATCCGGGGAGGCATACGAGCAGTACTTC. Protein sequence: CASSPESGEAYEQYF.

There are many counts of this clonotype. The chain couples TRBV12-5 to TRBJ1-2; 9 bases align to TRBD1. V lost 6 bases to trimming and J lost 7 bases; unmatched junction nucleotides: 9. Germline CDR1 reads LGHNT; CDR2 reads FRNRAP. This CDR3 comprises 14 residues. This chain's CDR3 is CASGSPGQGTGYTF. CDR3 nucleotides: TGTGCTAGTGGGTCACCGGGACAGGGTACTGGCTACACCTTC.

This clonotype showed up many times. The gene calls are TRBV14 and TRBJ2-7; tentative D call: TRBD1 (5 bases). V dropped 4 bases and J dropped 7 bases, with 8 bases sitting between them. This CDR3 is built from 11 residues. Germline lookup yields CDR1 SGHDN and CDR2 FVKESK. The CDR3 here is CASSLRQEQYF. The DNA of the CDR3 is TGTGCCAGCAGCCTGAGACAGGAGCAGTACTTC.

This clonotype was found many times. The J gene is TRBJ2-5, the V gene TRBV7-3; TRBD2 agrees at 10 bases. Trimming cost V 6 bases and J 2 bases; bases outside gene matches: 3. Germline loops: CDR1 SGHTA, CDR2 FQGTGA. CDR3 length: 14 residues. CDR3 loop: CASRRTSGQETQYF. DNA of the CDR3: TGTGCCAGCAGGAGGACTAGCGGACAAGAGACCCAGTACTTC.

This clonotype was recorded many times. The CDR3 loop reads CASSWGQSKLAKNIQYF. CDR3 sequence (DNA): TGTGCCAGCAGTTGGGGACAGAGTAAACTAGCCAAAAACATTCAGTACTTC. This chain uses TRBV12-3 or TRBV12-4 with TRBJ2-4; 7 positions match TRBD1. The CDR3 sequence is 17 residues long. V lost 4 bases, J lost 0 bases, and 9 bases stayed unmatched.

The sample holds a few counts of this clonotype. This chain links TRBV7-6 with TRBJ2-7; 11 nucleotides line up with TRBD2. J lost 6 bases, V lost 3 bases, and 4 bases had no gene match. Germline CDR1 SGHVS, CDR2 FNYEAQ. The CDR3 contains 14 residues. CDR3 loop: CASSLYSGRGEQYF. The CDR3 DNA reads TGTGCCAGCAGCTTGTATAGCGGGAGGGGCGAGCAGTACTTC.